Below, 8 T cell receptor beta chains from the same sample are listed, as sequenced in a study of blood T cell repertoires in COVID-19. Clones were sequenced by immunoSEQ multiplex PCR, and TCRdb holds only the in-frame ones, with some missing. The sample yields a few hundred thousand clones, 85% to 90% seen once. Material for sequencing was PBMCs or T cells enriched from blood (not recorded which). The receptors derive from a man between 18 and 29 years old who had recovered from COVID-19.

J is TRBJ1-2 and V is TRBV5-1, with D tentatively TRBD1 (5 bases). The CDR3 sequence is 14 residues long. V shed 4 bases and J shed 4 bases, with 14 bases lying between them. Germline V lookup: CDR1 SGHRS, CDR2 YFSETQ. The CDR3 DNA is TGCGCCAGCAGCGAGGAACAGGTTCCCTATGGCTACACCTTC. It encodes CASSEEQVPYGYTF.

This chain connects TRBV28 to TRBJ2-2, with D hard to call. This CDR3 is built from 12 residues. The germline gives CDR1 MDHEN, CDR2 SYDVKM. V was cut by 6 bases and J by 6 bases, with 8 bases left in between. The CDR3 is CASRMAPGELFF. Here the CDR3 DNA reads TGTGCCAGCAGAATGGCTCCCGGGGAGCTGTTTTTT.

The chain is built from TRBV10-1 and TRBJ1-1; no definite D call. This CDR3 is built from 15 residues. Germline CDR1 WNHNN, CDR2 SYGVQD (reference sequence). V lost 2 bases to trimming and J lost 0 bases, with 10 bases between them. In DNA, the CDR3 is TGCGCCAGCAGTGAGGCGCCGGGATTGAACACTGAAGCTTTCTTT. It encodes CASSEAPGLNTEAFF.

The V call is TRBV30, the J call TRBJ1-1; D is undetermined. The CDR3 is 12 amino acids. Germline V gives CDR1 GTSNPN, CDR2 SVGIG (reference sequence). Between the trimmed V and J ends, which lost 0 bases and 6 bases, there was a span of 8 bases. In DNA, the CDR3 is TGTGCCTGGAGTGTACTTGTTGCTGAAGCTTTCTTT. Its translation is CAWSVLVAEAFF.

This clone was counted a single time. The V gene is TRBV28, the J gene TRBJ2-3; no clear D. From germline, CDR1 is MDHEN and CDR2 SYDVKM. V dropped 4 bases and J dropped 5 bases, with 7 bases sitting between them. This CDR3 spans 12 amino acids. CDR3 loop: CASSWRGDTQYF. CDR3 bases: TGTGCCAGCAGTTGGAGAGGAGATACGCAGTATTTT.

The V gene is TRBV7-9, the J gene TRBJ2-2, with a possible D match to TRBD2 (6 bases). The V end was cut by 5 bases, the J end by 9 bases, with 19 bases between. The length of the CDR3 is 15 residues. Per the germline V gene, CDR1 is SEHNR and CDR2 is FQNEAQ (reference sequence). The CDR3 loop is CASSLSGGEVRELFF. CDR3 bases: TGTGCCAGCAGCCTATCCGGGGGAGAGGTGCGGGAGCTGTTTTTT.

CDR3 nucleotide sequence: TGTGCCAGCAGCGTGGACAGCCTCAACTATGGCTACACCTTC. This codes for CASSVDSLNYGYTF. The rearrangement links TRBV9 to TRBJ1-2, with D possibly being TRBD1 (6 bases). CDR1 SGDLS and CDR2 YYNGEE come from the germline V gene. The V and J ends lost 2 bases and 2 bases respectively, with 10 bases between them. CDR3 length: 14 residues.

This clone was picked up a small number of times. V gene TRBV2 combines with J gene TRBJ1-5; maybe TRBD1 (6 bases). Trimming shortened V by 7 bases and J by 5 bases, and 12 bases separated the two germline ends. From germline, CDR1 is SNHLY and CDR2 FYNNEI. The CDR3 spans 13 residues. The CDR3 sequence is CASKGRGDQPQHF. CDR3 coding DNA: TGTGCCAGCAAGGGCAGGGGTGATCAGCCCCAGCATTTT.